The sequence of this T cell receptor beta chain was determined in a study of cytomegalovirus exposure and HLA in healthy donors. Study at large: Most donors, roughly 77% of several hundred genotyped, fell in the Caucasian-associated ancestry cluster.

CDR3 size: 14 residues. Trimming stripped 3 bases from V and 1 base from J, with 10 bases between. Germline-derived CDR1 and CDR2 are SGHRS and YFSETQ. Study-level points and caveats: TRBV6-2, TRBV6-3 and other indistinguishable V segments were excluded. A cluster of highly shared sequence variants was likely a sequencing artifact. A previous analysis found most TCR beta V segments productive roughly 87% or roughly 30% of the time.

Researchers ran the PCR with 60 Vbeta and 13 Jbeta primers. TCRdb's copy holds only in-frame clones and misses some; the assay was immunoSEQ multiplex PCR. The table includes 100,000 to 150,000 clones, 17% detected once. A word on this clone: Its cognate antigen is unknown.

The clonotype comes from a female donor in good health and CMV-seropositive. V is TRBV5-1 and J is TRBJ2-5; D is perhaps TRBD1 (5 bases). Material for sequencing was PBMCs. The CDR3 DNA follows: TGCGCCAGCAGCTCCCGGACACCCCAAGAGACCCAGTACTTC. It codes for CASSSRTPQETQYF.